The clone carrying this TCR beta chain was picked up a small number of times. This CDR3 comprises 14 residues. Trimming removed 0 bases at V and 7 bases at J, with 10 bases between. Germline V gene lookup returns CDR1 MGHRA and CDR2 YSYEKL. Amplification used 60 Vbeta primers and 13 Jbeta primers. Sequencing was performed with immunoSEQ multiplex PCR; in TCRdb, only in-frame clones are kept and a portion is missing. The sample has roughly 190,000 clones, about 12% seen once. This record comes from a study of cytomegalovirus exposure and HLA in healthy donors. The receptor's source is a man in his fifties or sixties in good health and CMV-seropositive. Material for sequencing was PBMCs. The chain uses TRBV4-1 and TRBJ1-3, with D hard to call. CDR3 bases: TGCGCCAGCAGCCAAGATCTTGGAGGGAACACCATATATTTT. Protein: CASSQDLGGNTIYF.